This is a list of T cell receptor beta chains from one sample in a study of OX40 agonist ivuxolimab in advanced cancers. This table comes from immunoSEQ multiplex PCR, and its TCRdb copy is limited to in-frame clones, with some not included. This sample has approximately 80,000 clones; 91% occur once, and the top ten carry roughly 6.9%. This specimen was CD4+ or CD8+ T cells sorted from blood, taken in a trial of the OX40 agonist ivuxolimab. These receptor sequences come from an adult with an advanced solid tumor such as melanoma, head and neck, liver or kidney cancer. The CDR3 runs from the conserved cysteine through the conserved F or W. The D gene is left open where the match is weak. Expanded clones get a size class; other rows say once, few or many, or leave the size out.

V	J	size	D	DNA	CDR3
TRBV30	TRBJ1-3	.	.	TGTGCCTGGAGCTCCAAAGCCGGGGCTGGAAACACCATATATTTT	CAWSSKAGAGNTIYF
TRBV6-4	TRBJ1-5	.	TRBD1	TGTGCCAGCCCGGCAGGCAGGGGGTTGGACAGCAATCAGCCCCAGCATTTT	CASPAGRGLDSNQPQHF
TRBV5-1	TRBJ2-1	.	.	TGCGCCAGCAGCTTGGGCGGGACAGCTTACAATGAGCAGTTCTTC	CASSLGGTAYNEQFF
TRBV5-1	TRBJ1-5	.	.	TGCGCCAGCAGCGCAACCGGGGATAGCAATCAGCCCCAGCATTTT	CASSATGDSNQPQHF
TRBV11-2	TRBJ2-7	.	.	TGTGCCAGCAGCTCCCTAAGGGACTTACCCTACGAGCAGTACTTC	CASSSLRDLPYEQYF
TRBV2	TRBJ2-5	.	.	TGTGCCAGCAATCCAGGGAACCAAGAGACCCAGTACTTC	CASNPGNQETQYF
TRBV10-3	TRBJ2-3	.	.	TGTGCCATCAGTGAGGCTCAGTCCGATACGCAGTATTTT	CAISEAQSDTQYF
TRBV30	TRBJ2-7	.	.	TGTGCCTGGAGTTGGACCCGCGACGAGCAGTACTTC	CAWSWTRDEQYF
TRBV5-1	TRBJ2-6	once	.	TGCGCCAGCAGCTTGGATGGTTTCTCTGGGGCCAACGTCCTGACTTTC	CASSLDGFSGANVLTF
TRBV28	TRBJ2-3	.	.	TGTGCCAGCAGTGGGCCTCCGGGGCTCACAGATACGCAGTATTTT	CASSGPPGLTDTQYF
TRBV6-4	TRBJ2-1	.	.	TGTGCCAGCAGTGAGGGGTATGAGCAGTTCTTC	CASSEGYEQFF